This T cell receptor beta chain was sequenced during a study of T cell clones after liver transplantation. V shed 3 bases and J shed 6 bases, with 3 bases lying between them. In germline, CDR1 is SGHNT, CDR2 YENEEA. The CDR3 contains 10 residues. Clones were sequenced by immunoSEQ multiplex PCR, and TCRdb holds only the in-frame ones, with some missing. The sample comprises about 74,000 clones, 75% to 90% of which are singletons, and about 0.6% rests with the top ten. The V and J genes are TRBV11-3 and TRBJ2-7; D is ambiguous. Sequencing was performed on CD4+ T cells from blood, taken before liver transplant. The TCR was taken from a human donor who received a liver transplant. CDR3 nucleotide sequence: TGTGCCAGCAGCTTCTCCGAGCAGTACTTC. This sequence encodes CASSFSEQYF. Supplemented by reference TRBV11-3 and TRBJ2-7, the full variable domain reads EAGVVQSPRYKIIEKKQPVAFWCNPISGHNTLYWYLQNLGQGPELLIRYENEEAVDDSQLPKDRFSAERLKGVDSTLKIQPAELGDSAVYLCASSFSEQYFGPGTRLTVT.